What follows are 2 T cell receptor beta chains derived from one specimen sequenced in a study of blood T cell repertoires in COVID-19. Method: immunoSEQ multiplex PCR; TCRdb's copy keeps in-frame clones and lacks some. The sample carries roughly 250,000 clones, roughly 88% recorded once. The sequenced sample consisted of PBMCs or T cells enriched from blood (not recorded which). The receptors derive from a woman in her thirties or forties with acute COVID-19.

J is TRBJ1-1 and V is TRBV10-3; 8 bases are shared with TRBD1. The CDR3 has 14 amino acids. Germline CDR1 and CDR2: ENHRY and SYGVKD. V lost 5 bases, J lost 1 base, and 3 bases stayed unmatched. CDR3 protein: CAISSQGANTEAFF. The CDR3 bases are TGTGCCATCAGTTCCCAGGGGGCGAACACTGAAGCTTTCTTT.

The chain carries TRBV7-6 and TRBJ2-3, with 9 bases matching TRBD2. This CDR3 is 17 amino acids long. Looked up from germline, CDR1 is SGHVS and CDR2 is FNYEAQ. Unmatched junction bases numbered 5, after V lost 1 base and J lost 0 bases. CDR3 residues: CASSLVLAGGSTDTQYF. The CDR3 coding sequence is TGTGCCAGCAGCTTAGTTCTTGCGGGGGGGAGCACAGATACGCAGTATTTT.